Listed here are 10 T cell receptor beta chains from one sample, sequenced in a study of cytomegalovirus exposure and HLA in healthy donors. PCR was performed using 60 Vbeta and 13 Jbeta primers. The protocol was immunoSEQ multiplex PCR, while the TCRdb copy is restricted to in-frame clones and leaves out a portion. The repertoire holds about 170,000 clones, with 85% as singletons. Sequencing input: PBMCs. These receptors were taken from a man aged 25 to 40 in good health and CMV-seropositive.

The chain couples TRBV2 to TRBJ2-3; 9 nucleotides align to TRBD2. V trimming: 3 bases; J trimming: 5 bases; junction bases outside the gene matches: 6. The germline CDR1 and CDR2 sequences are SNHLY and FYNNEI. This CDR3 region has 15 residues. CDR3 loop: CASSEREGLRDTQYF. CDR3 nucleotides: TGTGCCAGCAGTGAGCGGGAGGGCCTTAGAGATACGCAGTATTTT. Drawing the rest from reference TRBV2 and TRBJ2-3, the complete variable domain is EPEVTQTPSHQVTQMGQEVILRCVPISNHLYFYWYRQILGQKVEFLVSFYNNEISEKSEIFDDQFSVERPDGSNFTLKIRSTKLEDSAMYFCASSEREGLRDTQYFGPGTRLTVL.

The V gene is TRBV7-2, the J gene TRBJ1-1, with TRBD1 as a possible D gene (6 bases). V was shortened by 5 bases and J by 10 bases, with 20 bases between the two germline ends. CDR1 SGHTA and CDR2 FQGNSA come from the germline V gene. The CDR3 is made up of 14 amino acids. CDR3 sequence (DNA): TGTGCCAGCAGCCCGAACCACAGGGTCTTGGGAGCTTTCTTT. Its translation: CASSPNHRVLGAFF.

In regard to this clone: A read error may produce the germline difference seen at one junction end. The chain carries TRBV7-9 and TRBJ1-2, with D possibly TRBD1 on 6 matching bases. The CDR3 spans 12 residues. Per germline, CDR1 SEHNR and CDR2 FQNEAQ (reference sequence). The CDR3 DNA reads as TGTTCCAGCAGTCGACCAGGGGTGAGCTACACCTTC. This encodes CSSSRPGVSYTF. Filled out from reference TRBV7-9 and TRBJ1-2, the complete variable domain reads DTGVSQNPRHKITKRGQNVTFRCDPISEHNRLYWYRQTLGQGPEFLTYFQNEAQLEKSRLLSDRFSAERPKGSFSTLEIQRTEQGDSAMYLCSSSRPGVSYTFGSGTRLTVV.

This sequence joins TRBV4-1 and TRBJ2-1; 13 bases are a match to TRBD2. The CDR3 contains 14 residues. Trimming took 4 bases from V and 10 from J; bases not matched to a gene: 4. CDR1 is MGHRA, CDR2 YSYEKL, per germline. CDR3: CASSPGLAGVEQFF. The CDR3 nucleotides are TGCGCCAGCAGCCCCGGACTAGCGGGAGTGGAGCAGTTCTTC.

The chain links TRBV27 to TRBJ1-6; D possibly corresponds to TRBD1 (6 bases). The ends were cut back, 3 bases at V and 0 bases at J, with 6 bases in the middle. In germline, CDR1 is MNHEY, CDR2 SMNVEV (reference sequence). This CDR3 has 15 amino acids. CDR3 nucleotide sequence: TGTGCCAGCAGTTTCAGGGGCTCCTATAATTCACCCCTCCACTTT. It codes for CASSFRGSYNSPLHF.

J is TRBJ1-1 and V is TRBV19; D is unclear. The CDR3 has 15 amino acids. Between the trimmed V and J ends, which lost 1 base and 3 bases, there was a span of 12 bases. Germline assignment: CDR1 LNHDA and CDR2 SQIVND (reference sequence). The CDR3 loop reads CASSIVAGGHTEAFF. As DNA, the CDR3 is TGTGCCAGTAGTATAGTTGCGGGAGGACACACTGAAGCTTTCTTT.

About this clone itself: This sample also contains other DNA sequences that code for the same CDR3. V gene TRBV5-4 combines with J gene TRBJ2-1, with TRBD2 matching over 8 bases. This CDR3 has 15 residues. Germline lookup yields CDR1 SGHNT and CDR2 YYREEE (reference sequence). With 2 bases clipped from V and 0 bases from J, the junction kept 1 base outside the gene matches. The CDR3, as DNA: TGTGCCAGCAGCTTCAGCGGGAGCTCCTACAATGAGCAGTTCTTC. Residues: CASSFSGSSYNEQFF.

V usage is TRBV11-2 and J usage is TRBJ2-3; 8 positions match TRBD2. Per the germline V gene, CDR1 is SGHAT and CDR2 is FQNNGV. V trimming: 5 bases; J trimming: 0 bases; junction bases outside the gene matches: 7. The CDR3 has 16 residues. In nucleotides, the CDR3 is TGTGCCAGCAGCACCACTAGCGGTACTAGCACAGATACGCAGTATTTT. Its protein is CASSTTSGTSTDTQYF.

The chain has TRBV9 and TRBJ2-5; possibly TRBD1 for D (6 bases). Germline V gene lookup returns CDR1 SGDLS and CDR2 YYNGEE. Trimming cost V 0 bases and J 7 bases, with 13 bases left between them. This CDR3 contains 14 residues. CDR3 loop: CASSVGTEGGTQYF. In DNA form, the CDR3 reads TGTGCCAGCAGCGTAGGGACGGAAGGGGGGACCCAGTACTTC.

The chain carries TRBV19 and TRBJ2-3, with 7 bases lining up with TRBD2. This CDR3 has 14 amino acids. V dropped 1 base and J dropped 4; count of bases not matched to a gene: 2. CDR1 is LNHDA and CDR2 is SQIVND in the germline V gene (reference sequence). The CDR3 sequence: CASSIGTRPDTQYF. The CDR3 DNA reads as TGTGCCAGTAGTATAGGGACTAGGCCAGATACGCAGTATTTT. The full variable domain, in which reference TRBV19 and TRBJ2-3 provide the parts outside the CDR3, is DGGITQSPKYLFRKEGQNVTLSCEQNLNHDAMYWYRQDPGQGLRLIYYSQIVNDFQKGDIAEGYSVSREKKESFPLTVTSAQKNPTAFYLCASSIGTRPDTQYFGPGTRLTVL.